This TCR beta chain emerged from a study of neoadjuvant anti-PD-1 for oral cavity cancer. PBMC libraries mostly used 400 to 550 ng of input genomic DNA, with six replicates per sample. The protocol was immunoSEQ multiplex PCR, while the TCRdb copy is restricted to in-frame clones and leaves out a portion. This table has 6,000 to 7,500 clones, roughly 74% appearing once. The V and J ends lost 4 bases and 4 bases, in that order; junction bases with no gene match: 5. The CDR3 is 14 residues long. Looked up from germline, CDR1 is SGHTS and CDR2 is YDEGEE. Patients had HPV-negative, locally advanced oral cavity squamous cell carcinoma.

This specimen was PBMCs, taken before nivolumab (anti-PD-1) treatment. The origin of this receptor is a person aged 40-85 years with oral cavity squamous cell carcinoma. The rearrangement joins TRBV5-8 to TRBJ2-7; TRBD1 agrees at 10 bases. The CDR3 protein is CASSRTGGRYEQYF. In DNA, the CDR3 is TGTGCCAGCAGCAGGACAGGGGGGAGGTACGAGCAGTACTTC.